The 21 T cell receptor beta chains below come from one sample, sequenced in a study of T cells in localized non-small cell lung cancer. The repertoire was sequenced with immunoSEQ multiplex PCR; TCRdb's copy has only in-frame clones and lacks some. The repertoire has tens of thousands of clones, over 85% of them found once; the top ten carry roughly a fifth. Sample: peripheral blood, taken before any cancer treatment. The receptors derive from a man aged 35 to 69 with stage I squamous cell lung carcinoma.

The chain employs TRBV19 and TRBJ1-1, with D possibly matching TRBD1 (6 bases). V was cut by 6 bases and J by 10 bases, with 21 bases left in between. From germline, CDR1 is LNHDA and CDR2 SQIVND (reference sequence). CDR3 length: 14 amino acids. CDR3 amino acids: CASSMFSGERRAFF. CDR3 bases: TGTGCCAGTAGCATGTTTTCAGGGGAGCGCCGAGCTTTCTTT. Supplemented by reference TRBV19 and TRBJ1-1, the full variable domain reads DGGITQSPKYLFRKEGQNVTLSCEQNLNHDAMYWYRQDPGQGLRLIYYSQIVNDFQKGDIAEGYSVSREKKESFPLTVTSAQKNPTAFYLCASSMFSGERRAFFGQGTRLTVV.

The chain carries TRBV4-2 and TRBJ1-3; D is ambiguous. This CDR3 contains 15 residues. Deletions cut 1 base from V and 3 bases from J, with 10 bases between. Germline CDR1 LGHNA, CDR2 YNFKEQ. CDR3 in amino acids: CASSQASANGNTIYF. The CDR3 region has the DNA TGTGCCAGCAGCCAAGCTTCCGCTAATGGAAACACCATATATTTT.

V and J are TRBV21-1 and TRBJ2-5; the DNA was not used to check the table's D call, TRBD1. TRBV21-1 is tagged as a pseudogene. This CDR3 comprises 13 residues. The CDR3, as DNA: TGTGCCAGCAGCATTCAGGGGGGCGAGACCCAGTACTTC. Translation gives CASSIQGGETQYF.

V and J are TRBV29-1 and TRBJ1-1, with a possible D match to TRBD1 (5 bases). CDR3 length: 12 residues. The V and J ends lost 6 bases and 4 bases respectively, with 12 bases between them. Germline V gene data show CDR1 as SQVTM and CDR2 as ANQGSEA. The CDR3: CSVRQGPTEAFF. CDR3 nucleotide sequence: TGCAGCGTAAGGCAGGGTCCCACTGAAGCTTTCTTT.

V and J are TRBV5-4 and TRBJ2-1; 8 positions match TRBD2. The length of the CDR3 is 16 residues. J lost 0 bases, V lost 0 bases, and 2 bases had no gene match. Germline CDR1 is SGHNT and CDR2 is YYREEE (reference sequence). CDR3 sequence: CASSLEREFSYNEQFF. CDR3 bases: TGTGCCAGCAGCTTGGAGCGGGAGTTCTCCTACAATGAGCAGTTCTTC.

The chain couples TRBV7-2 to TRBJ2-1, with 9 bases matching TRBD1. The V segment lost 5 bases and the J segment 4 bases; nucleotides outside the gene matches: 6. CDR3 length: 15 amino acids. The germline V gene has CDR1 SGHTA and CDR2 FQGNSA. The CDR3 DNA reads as TGTGCCAGCAGCATCGACAGGGGGGAATACAATGAGCAGTTCTTC. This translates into CASSIDRGEYNEQFF.

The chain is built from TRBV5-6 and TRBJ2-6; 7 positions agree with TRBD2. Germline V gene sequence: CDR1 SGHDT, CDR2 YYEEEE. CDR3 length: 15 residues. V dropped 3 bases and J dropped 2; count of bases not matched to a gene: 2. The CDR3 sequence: CASSSLAAGANVLTF. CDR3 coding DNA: TGTGCCAGCAGCTCCCTAGCGGCTGGGGCCAACGTCCTGACTTTC.

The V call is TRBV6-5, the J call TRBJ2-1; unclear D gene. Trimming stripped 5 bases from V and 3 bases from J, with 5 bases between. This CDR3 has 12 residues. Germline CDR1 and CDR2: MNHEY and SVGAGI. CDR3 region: CASSANYNEQFF. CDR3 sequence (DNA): TGTGCCAGCAGTGCGAACTACAATGAGCAGTTCTTC.

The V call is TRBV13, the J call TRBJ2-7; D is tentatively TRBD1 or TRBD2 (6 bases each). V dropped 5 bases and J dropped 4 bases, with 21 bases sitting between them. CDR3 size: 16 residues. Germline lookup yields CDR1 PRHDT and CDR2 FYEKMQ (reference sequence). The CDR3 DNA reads TGTGCCAGCAGCCTGGGGCCAGAGGGGGGAAGATACGAGCAGTACTTC. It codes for CASSLGPEGGRYEQYF.

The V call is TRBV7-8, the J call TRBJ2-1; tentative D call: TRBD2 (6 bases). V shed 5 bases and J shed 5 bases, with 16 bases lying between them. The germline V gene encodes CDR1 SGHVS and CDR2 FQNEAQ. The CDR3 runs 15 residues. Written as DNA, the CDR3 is TGTGCCAGCAGCCCCCCGGGCGGGGCAGACAATGAGCAGTTCTTC. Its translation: CASSPPGGADNEQFF.

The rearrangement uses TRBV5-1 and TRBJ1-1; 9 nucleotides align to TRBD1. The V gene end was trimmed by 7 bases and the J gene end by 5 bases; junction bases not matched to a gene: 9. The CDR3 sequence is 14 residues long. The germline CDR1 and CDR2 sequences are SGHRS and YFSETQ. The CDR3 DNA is TGCGCCAGCGTCCCCGGGACAGGGAGAACTGAAGCTTTCTTT. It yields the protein CASVPGTGRTEAFF.

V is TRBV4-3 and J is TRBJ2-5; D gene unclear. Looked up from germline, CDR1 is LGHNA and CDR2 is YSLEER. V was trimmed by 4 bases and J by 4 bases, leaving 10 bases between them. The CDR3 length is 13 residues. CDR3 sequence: CASSLHRGETQYF. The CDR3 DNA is TGCGCCAGCAGCCTGCACCGAGGAGAGACCCAGTACTTC.

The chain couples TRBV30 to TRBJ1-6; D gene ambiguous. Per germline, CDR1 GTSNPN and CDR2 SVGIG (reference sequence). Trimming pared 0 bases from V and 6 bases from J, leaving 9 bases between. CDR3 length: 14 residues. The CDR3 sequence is CAWSVRGGNSPLHF. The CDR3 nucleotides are TGTGCCTGGAGTGTACGTGGCGGTAATTCACCCCTCCACTTT. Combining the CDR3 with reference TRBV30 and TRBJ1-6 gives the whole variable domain SQTIHQWPATLVQPVGSPLSLECTVEGTSNPNLYWYRQAAGRGLQLLFYSVGIGQISSEVPQNLSASRPQDRQFILSSKKLLLSDSGFYLCAWSVRGGNSPLHFGNGTRLTVT.

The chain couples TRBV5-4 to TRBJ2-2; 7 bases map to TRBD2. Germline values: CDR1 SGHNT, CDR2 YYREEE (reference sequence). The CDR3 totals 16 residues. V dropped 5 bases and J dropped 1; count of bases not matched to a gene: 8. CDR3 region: CASSQGGAVNTGELFF. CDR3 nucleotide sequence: TGTGCCAGCAGTCAGGGAGGGGCGGTGAACACCGGGGAGCTGTTTTTT.

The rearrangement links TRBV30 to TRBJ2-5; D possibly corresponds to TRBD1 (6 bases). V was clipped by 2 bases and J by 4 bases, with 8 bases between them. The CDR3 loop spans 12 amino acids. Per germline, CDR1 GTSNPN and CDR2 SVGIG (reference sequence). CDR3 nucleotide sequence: TGTGCCTGGAGTAGGGGGAGAGAGACCCAGTACTTC. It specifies CAWSRGRETQYF.

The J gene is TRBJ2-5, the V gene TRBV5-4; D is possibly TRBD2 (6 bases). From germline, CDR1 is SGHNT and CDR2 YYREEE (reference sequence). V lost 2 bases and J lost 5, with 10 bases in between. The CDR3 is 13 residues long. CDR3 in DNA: TGTGCCAGCAGCTTCCGGGGGTTGGAGACCCAGTACTTC. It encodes CASSFRGLETQYF.

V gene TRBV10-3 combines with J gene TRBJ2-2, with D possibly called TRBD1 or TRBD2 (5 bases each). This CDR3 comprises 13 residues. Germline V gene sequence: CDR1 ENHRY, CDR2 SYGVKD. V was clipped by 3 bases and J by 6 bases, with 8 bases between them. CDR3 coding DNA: TGTGCCATCAGTGAATCGGGGCCCGGGGAGCTGTTTTTT. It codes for CAISESGPGELFF.

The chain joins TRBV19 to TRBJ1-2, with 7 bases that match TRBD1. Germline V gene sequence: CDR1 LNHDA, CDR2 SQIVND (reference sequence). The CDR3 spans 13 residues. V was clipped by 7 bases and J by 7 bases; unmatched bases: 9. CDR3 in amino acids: CASNVGTAVGYTF. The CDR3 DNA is TGTGCCAGTAATGTCGGGACAGCGGTTGGCTACACCTTC.

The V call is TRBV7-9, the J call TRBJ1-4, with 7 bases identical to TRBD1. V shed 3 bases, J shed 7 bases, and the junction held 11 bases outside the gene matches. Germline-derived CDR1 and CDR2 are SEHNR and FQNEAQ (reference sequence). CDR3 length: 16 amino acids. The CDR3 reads CASSFDTRQGGEKLFF. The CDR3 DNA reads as TGTGCCAGCAGCTTCGATACCAGACAGGGTGGTGAAAAACTGTTTTTT.

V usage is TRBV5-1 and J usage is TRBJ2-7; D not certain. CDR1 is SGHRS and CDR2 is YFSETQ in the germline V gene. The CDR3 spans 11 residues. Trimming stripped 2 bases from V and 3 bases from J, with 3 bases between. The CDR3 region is CASSFDYEQYF. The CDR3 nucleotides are TGCGCCAGCAGCTTTGACTACGAGCAGTACTTC.

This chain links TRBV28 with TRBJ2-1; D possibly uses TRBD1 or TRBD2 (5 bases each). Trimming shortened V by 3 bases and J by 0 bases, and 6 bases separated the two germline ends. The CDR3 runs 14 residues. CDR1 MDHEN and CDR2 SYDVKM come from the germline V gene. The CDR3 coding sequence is TGTGCCAGCAGTTTGAGGGGCTCCTACAATGAGCAGTTCTTC. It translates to CASSLRGSYNEQFF.